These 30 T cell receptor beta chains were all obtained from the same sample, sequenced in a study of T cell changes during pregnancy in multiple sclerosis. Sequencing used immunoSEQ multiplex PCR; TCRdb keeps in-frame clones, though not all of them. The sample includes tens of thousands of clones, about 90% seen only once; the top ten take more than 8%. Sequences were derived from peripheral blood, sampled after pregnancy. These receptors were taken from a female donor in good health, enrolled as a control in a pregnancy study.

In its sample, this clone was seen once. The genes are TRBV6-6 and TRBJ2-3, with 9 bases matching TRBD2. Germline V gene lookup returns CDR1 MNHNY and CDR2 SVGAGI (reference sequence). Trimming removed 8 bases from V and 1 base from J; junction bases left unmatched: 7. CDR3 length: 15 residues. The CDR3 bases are TGTGCCAGCCGACGGGCGGGAGGGGGCACAGATACGCAGTATTTT. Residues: CASRRAGGGTDTQYF.

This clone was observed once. The CDR3 DNA reads as TGTGCCACCAGCACAGGGGCCACCTACGAGCAGTACTTC. Translation gives CATSTGATYEQYF. The genes are TRBV15 and TRBJ2-7, with a weak D call TRBD1 (6 bases). CDR3 length: 13 residues. Germline CDR1 and CDR2: LNHNV and YYDKDF (reference sequence). Trimming removed 4 bases from V and 2 bases from J, with 9 bases in between.

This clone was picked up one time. The CDR3 sequence: CASSQDLASGGTLGTQYF. The DNA for the CDR3 is TGCGCCAGCAGCCAAGATCTCGCTAGCGGGGGGACGCTAGGGACCCAGTACTTC. V usage is TRBV4-1 and J usage is TRBJ2-5; 11 nucleotides align to TRBD2. The CDR3 totals 18 residues. Germline V CDR1 and CDR2: MGHRA, YSYEKL. V lost 0 bases, J lost 7 bases, and 13 bases stayed unmatched.

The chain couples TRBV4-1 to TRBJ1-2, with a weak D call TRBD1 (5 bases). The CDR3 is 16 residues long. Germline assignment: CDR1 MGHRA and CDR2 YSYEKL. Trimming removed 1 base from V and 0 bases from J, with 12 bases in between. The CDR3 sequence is CASSQGVGQPNYGYTF. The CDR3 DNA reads TGCGCCAGCAGCCAAGGGGTCGGACAACCTAACTATGGCTACACCTTC.

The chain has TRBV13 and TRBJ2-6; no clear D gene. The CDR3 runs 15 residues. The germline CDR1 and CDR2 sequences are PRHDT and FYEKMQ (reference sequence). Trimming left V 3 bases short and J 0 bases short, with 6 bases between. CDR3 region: CASSLSSSGANVLTF. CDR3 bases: TGTGCCAGCAGCTTGTCGAGCTCTGGGGCCAACGTCCTGACTTTC.

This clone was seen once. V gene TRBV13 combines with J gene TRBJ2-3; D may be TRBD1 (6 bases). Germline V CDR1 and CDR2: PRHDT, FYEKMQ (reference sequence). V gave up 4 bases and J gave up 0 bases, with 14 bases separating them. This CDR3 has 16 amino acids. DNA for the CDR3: TGTGCCAGCAGCTCGGGACAAAGGCTTAGCACAGATACGCAGTATTTT. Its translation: CASSSGQRLSTDTQYF.

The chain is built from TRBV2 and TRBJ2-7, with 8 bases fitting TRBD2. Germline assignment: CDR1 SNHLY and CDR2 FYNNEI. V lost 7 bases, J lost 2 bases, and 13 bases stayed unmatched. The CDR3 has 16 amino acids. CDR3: CASTGWGGGNTYEQYF. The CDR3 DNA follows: TGTGCCAGCACCGGGTGGGGCGGGGGGAACACCTACGAGCAGTACTTC.

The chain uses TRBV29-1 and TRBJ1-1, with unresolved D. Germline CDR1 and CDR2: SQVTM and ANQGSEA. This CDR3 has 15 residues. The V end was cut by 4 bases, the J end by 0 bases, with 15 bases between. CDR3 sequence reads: CSVVPSTSLNTEAFF. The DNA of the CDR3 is TGCAGCGTTGTCCCATCGACAAGCCTGAACACTGAAGCTTTCTTT.

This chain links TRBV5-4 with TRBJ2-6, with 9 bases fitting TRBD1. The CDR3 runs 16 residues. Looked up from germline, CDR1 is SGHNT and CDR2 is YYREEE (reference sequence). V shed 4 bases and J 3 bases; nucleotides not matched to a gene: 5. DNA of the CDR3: TGTGCCAGCAGCCAGGGACAGGGCTATGGGGCCAACGTCCTGACTTTC. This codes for CASSQGQGYGANVLTF.

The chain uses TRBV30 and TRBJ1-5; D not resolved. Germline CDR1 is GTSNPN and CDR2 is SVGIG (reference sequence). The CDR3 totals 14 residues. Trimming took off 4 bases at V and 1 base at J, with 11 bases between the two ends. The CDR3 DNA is TGTGCCTGGACCCTAGTTGGAAGCAATCAGCCCCAGCATTTT. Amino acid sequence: CAWTLVGSNQPQHF.

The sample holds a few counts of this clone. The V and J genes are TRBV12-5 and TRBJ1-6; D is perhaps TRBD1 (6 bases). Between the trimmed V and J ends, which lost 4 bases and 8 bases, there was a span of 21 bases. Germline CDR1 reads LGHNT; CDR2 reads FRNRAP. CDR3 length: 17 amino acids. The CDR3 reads CASGSNRESLVDSPLHF. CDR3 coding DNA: TGTGCTAGTGGTTCGAACAGGGAGAGTCTCGTAGATTCACCCCTCCACTTT.

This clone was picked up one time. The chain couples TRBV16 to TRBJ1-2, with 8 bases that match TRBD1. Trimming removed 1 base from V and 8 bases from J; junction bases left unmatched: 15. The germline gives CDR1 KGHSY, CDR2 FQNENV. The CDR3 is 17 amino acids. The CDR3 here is CASSQFGISGTGQGYTF. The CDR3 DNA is TGTGCCAGCAGCCAATTCGGAATTTCCGGGACAGGCCAGGGCTACACCTTC.

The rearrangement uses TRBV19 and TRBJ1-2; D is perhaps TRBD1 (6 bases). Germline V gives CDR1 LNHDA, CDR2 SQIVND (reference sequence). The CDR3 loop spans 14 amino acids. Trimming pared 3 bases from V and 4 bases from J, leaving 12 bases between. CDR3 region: CASSISWGPYGYTF. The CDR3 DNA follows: TGTGCCAGTAGTATCAGCTGGGGGCCCTATGGCTACACCTTC.

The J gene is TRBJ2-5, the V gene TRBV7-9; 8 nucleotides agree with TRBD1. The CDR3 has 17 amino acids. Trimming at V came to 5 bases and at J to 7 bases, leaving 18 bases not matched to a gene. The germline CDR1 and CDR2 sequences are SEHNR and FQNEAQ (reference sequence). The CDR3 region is CASSDQGTGGLQWTQYF. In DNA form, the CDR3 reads TGTGCCAGCAGCGACCAAGGGACAGGTGGTCTGCAATGGACCCAGTACTTC. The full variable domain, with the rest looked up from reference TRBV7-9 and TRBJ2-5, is DTGVSQNPRHKITKRGQNVTFRCDPISEHNRLYWYRQTLGQGPEFLTYFQNEAQLEKSRLLSDRFSAERPKGSFSTLEIQRTEQGDSAMYLCASSDQGTGGLQWTQYFGPGTRLLVL.

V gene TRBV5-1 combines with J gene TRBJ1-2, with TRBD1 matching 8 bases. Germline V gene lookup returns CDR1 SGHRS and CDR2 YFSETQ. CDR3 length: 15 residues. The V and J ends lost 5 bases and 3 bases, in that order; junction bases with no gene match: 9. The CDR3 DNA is TGCGCCAGCAGATGGAAGCTACAGGGGGACTATGGCTACACCTTC. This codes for CASRWKLQGDYGYTF.

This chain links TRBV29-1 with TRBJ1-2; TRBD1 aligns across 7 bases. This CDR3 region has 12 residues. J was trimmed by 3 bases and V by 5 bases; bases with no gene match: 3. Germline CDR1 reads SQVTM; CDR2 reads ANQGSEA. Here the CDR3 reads CSVPDRDYGYTF. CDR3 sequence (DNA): TGCAGCGTTCCCGACAGGGACTATGGCTACACCTTC. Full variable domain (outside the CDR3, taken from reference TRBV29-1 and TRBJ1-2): SAVISQKPSRDICQRGTSLTIQCQVDSQVTMMFWYRQQPGQSLTLIATANQGSEATYESGFVIDKFPISRPNLTFSTLTVSNMSPEDSSIYLCSVPDRDYGYTFGSGTRLTVV.

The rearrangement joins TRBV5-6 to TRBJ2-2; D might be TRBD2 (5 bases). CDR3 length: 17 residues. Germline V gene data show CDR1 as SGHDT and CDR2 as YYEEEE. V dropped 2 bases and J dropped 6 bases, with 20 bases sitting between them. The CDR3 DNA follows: TGTGCCAGCAGCTTTTCGCCTCCTCCCCGGGGATCCGGGGAGCTGTTTTTT. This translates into CASSFSPPPRGSGELFF.

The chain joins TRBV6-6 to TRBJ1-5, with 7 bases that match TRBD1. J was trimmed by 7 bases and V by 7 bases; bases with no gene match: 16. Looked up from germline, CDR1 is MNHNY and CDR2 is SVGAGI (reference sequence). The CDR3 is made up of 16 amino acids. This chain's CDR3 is CASTTTRGARGQPQHF. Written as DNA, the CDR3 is TGTGCCAGCACTACGACCAGGGGGGCCAGGGGGCAGCCCCAGCATTTT.

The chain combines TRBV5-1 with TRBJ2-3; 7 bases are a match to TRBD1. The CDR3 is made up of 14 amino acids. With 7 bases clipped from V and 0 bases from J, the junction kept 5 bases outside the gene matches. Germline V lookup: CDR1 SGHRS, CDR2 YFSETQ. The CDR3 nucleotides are TGCGCCAGCGACTTGACAGGGAGCACAGATACGCAGTATTTT. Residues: CASDLTGSTDTQYF.

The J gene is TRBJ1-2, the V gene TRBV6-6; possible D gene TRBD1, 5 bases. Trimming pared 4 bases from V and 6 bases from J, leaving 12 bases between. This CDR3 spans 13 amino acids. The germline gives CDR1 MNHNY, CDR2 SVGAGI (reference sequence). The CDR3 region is CASSLGGGNGYTF. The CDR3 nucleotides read TGTGCCAGCAGTTTGGGGGGAGGGAATGGCTACACCTTC.

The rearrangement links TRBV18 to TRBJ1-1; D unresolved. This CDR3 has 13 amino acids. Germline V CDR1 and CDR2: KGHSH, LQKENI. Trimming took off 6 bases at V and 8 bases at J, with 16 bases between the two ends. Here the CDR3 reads CASSGGTPGEAFF. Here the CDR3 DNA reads TGTGCCAGCTCGGGAGGTACTCCCGGGGAAGCTTTCTTT. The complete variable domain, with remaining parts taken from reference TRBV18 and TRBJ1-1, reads NAGVMQNPRHLVRRRGQEARLRCSPMKGHSHVYWYRQLPEEGLKFMVYLQKENIIDESGMPKERFSAEFPKEGPSILRIQQVVRGDSAAYFCASSGGTPGEAFFGQGTRLTVV.

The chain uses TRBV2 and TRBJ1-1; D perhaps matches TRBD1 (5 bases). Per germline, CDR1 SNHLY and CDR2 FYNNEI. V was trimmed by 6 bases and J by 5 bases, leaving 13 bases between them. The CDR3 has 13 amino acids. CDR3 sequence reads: CASSVTRGTEAFF. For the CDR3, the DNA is TGTGCCAGCAGCGTGACACGGGGGACTGAAGCTTTCTTT.

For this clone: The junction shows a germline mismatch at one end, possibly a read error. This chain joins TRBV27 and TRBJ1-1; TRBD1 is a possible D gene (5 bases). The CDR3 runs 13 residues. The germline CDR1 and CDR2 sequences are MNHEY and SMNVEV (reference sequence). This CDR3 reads CASSIGHLKAPFF. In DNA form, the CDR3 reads TGTGCCAGCAGCATCGGACATCTTAAGGCCCCTTTTTTT.

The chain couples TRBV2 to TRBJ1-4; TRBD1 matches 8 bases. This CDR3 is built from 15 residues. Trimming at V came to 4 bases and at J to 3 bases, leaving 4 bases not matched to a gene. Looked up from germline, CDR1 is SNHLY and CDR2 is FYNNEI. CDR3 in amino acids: CASSAPGQANEKLFF. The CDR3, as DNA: TGTGCCAGCAGTGCGCCGGGACAGGCTAATGAAAAACTGTTTTTT.

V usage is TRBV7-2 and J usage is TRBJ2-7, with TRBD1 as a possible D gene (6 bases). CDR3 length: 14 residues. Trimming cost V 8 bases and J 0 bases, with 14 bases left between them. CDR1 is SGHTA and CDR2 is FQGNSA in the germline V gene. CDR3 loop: CASATGPSSYEQYF. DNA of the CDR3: TGTGCCAGCGCCACAGGGCCCAGCTCCTACGAGCAGTACTTC.

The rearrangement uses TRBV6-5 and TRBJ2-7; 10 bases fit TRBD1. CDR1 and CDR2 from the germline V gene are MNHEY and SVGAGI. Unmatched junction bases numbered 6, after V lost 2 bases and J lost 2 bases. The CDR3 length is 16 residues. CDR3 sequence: CASSYVGTGATYEQYF. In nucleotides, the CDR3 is TGTGCCAGCAGTTACGTCGGGACAGGGGCCACCTACGAGCAGTACTTC.

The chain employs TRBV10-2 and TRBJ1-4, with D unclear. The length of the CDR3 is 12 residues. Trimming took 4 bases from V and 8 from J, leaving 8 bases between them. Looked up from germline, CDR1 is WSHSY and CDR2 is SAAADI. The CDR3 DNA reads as TGCGCCAGCAGTGCGGCGGGCGAAAAACTGTTTTTT. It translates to CASSAAGEKLFF.

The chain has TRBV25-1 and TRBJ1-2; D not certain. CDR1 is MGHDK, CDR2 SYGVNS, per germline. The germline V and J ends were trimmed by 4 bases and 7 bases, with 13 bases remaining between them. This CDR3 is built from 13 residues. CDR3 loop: CASSGPGLFGYTF. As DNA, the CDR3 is TGTGCCAGCAGTGGCCCAGGACTGTTTGGCTACACCTTC.

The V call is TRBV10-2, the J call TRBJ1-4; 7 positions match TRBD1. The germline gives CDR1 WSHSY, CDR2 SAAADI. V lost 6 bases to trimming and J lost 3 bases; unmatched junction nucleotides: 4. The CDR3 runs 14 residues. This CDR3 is CASREGQSNEKLFF. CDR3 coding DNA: TGCGCCAGCAGGGAGGGACAGTCTAATGAAAAACTGTTTTTT.

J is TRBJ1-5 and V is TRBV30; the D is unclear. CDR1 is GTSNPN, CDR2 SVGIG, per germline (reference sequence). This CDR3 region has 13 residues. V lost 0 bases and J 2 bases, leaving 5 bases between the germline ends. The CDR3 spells CAWSVQGNQPQHF. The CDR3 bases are TGTGCCTGGAGTGTCCAGGGCAATCAGCCCCAGCATTTT.